The rows below give T cell receptor beta chains drawn from one sample of a study of blood T cell repertoires in COVID-19. Assay: immunoSEQ multiplex PCR; the TCRdb copy retains only in-frame clones and omits some. Counted here are more than 200,000 clones, around 84% occurring once; the ten biggest clones make up under 4.5%. The sequenced sample consisted of PBMCs or T cells enriched from blood (not recorded which). All receptors come from a young man with acute COVID-19. The CDR3 runs from the conserved cysteine through the conserved F or W. D genes are given only for firm matches. The listing skips clone size in some rows; elsewhere it reads once, few, many or a size class.

TRBD2,many,TRBV5-6,TRBJ2-1,CASSFIRTSASEQFF,TGTGCCAGCAGTTTCATCCGGACTAGCGCTAGTGAGCAGTTCTTC
TRBD2,.,TRBV3-1/TRBV3-2,TRBJ2-5,CASSRLAGGETQYF,TGTGCCAGCAGCCGACTAGCGGGGGGGGAGACCCAGTACTTC
.,once,TRBV20-1,TRBJ1-2,CSASYDFYGYTF,TGCAGTGCTAGTTATGACTTCTATGGCTACACCTTC
TRBD2,few,TRBV6-5,TRBJ2-1,CASSRALGAGGEQFF,TGTGCCAGCAGCCGCGCGTTGGGGGCGGGGGGTGAGCAGTTCTTC
.,once,TRBV5-1,TRBJ1-4,CASSGSGGEKLFF,TGCGCCAGCAGCGGGTCAGGTGGTGAAAAACTGTTTTTT
.,.,TRBV12-1,TRBJ2-3,CASSFWAGSSTDTQYF,TGTGCCAGCAGCTTTTGGGCAGGCTCTAGCACAGATACGCAGTATTTT
TRBD1,once,TRBV27,TRBJ1-1,CATNPRGQGVLNTEAFF,TGTGCCACCAACCCCAGGGGACAGGGGGTTTTGAACACTGAAGCTTTCTTT
.,.,TRBV9,TRBJ1-4,CASSGGEKLFF,TGTGCCAGCAGTGGGGGCGAAAAACTGTTTTTT
TRBD1,.,TRBV6-2/TRBV6-3,TRBJ1-2,CASSYDGTALRETTF,TGTGCCAGCAGTTACGACGGGACAGCCCTTCGCGAGACCACCTTC
TRBD1,.,TRBV4-2,TRBJ1-2,CASSQDDGQGYMYGYTF,TGTGCCAGCAGCCAAGATGACGGACAGGGCTACATGTATGGCTACACCTTC
TRBD1,.,TRBV15,TRBJ2-7,CATSSPWTGIYEQYF,TGTGCCACCAGCAGTCCTTGGACAGGTATCTACGAGCAGTACTTC
.,.,TRBV3-1/TRBV3-2,TRBJ1-2,CASSHRIVAGGYTF,TGTGCCAGCAGCCATCGGATTGTCGCCGGGGGCTACACCTTC
TRBD1,.,TRBV19,TRBJ2-7,CATSQGAYEQYF,TGTGCCACCTCTCAGGGGGCCTACGAGCAGTACTTC
TRBD1,.,TRBV5-1,TRBJ2-5,CASSWENGQGRRETQYF,TGCGCCAGCAGCTGGGAAAATGGACAGGGGAGGCGAGAGACCCAGTACTTC
TRBD1,.,TRBV7-3,TRBJ1-1,CASSVQGASATEAFF,TGTGCCAGCAGCGTACAGGGGGCGAGTGCCACTGAAGCTTTCTTT
.,.,TRBV9,TRBJ1-1,CASSPLPGTEAFF,TGTGCCAGCAGCCCCCTTCCCGGGACTGAAGCTTTCTTT
TRBD2,.,TRBV27,TRBJ2-7,CASSFGTSGEQYF,TGTGCCAGCAGTTTTGGGACTAGCGGCGAGCAGTACTTC
TRBD1,few,TRBV9,TRBJ1-1,CASSTRTGMNTEAFF,TGTGCCAGCAGCACGCGGACAGGAATGAACACTGAAGCTTTCTTT
.,.,TRBV2,TRBJ1-4,CASSAGIRGNEKLFF,TGTGCCAGCAGTGCCGGAATCCGCGGGAATGAAAAACTGTTTTTT
.,.,TRBV11-2,TRBJ1-2,CASSLGQVYGYTF,TGTGCCAGCAGCTTAGGGCAGGTCTATGGCTACACCTTC